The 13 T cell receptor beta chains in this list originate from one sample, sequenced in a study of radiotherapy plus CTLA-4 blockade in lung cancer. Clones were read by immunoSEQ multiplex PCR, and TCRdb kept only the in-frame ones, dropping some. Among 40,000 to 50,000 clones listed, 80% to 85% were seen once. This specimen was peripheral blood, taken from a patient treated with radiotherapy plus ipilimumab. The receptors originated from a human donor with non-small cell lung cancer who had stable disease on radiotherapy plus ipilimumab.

The CDR3 here is CASRGQGAGQPQHF. CDR3 nucleotides: TGTGCCAGCAGGGGACAGGGGGCGGGTCAGCCCCAGCATTTT. The gene calls are TRBV6-5 and TRBJ1-5; TRBD1 matches at 12 bases. The V and J ends lost 6 bases and 6 bases, in that order; junction bases with no gene match: 3. The CDR3 runs to 14 residues. CDR1 MNHEY and CDR2 SVGAGI come from the germline V gene.

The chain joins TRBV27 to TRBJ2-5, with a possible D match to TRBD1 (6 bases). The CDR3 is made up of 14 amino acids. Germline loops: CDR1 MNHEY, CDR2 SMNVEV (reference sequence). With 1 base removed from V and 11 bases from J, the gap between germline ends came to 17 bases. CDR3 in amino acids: CASSLYRENGEQYF. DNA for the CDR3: TGTGCCAGCAGTTTATACAGGGAAAACGGGGAGCAGTACTTC.

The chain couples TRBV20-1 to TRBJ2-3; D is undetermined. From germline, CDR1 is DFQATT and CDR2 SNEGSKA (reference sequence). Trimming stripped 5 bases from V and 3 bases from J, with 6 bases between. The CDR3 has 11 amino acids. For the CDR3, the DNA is TGCAGTGCTGCTCGGACAGATACGCAGTATTTT. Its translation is CSAARTDTQYF.

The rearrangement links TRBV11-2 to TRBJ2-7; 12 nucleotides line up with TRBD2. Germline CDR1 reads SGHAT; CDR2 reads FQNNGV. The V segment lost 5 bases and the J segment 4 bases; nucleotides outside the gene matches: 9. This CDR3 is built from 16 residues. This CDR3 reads CASSARLAGEQYEQYF. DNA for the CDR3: TGTGCCAGCAGCGCGCGACTAGCGGGAGAGCAGTACGAGCAGTACTTC.

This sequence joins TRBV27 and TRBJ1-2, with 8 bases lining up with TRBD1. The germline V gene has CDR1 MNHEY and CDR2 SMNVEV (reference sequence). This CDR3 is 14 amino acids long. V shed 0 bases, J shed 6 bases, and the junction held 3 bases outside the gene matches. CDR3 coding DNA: TGTGCCAGCAGTTTATCTTCAGGGGGCGATGGCTACACCTTC. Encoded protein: CASSLSSGGDGYTF.

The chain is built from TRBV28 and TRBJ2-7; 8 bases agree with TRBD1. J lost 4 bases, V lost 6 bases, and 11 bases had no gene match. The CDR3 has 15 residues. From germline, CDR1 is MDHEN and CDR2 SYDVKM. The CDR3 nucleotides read TGTGCCAGCAGCTTACCAGGGGGCGCCATTTACGAGCAGTACTTC. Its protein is CASSLPGGAIYEQYF.

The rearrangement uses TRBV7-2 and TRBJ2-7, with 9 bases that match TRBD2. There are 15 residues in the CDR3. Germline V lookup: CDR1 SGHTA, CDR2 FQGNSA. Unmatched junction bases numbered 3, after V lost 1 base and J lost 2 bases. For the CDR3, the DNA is TGTGCCAGCAGCTTAGAGGCTAGCGGGGCCTACGAGCAGTACTTC. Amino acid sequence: CASSLEASGAYEQYF.

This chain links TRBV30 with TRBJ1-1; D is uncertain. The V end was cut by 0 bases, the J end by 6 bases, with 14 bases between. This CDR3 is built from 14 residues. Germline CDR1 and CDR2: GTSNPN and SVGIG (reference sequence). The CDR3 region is CAWSVGSGVAEAFF. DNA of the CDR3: TGTGCCTGGAGTGTCGGCTCCGGGGTAGCTGAAGCTTTCTTT.

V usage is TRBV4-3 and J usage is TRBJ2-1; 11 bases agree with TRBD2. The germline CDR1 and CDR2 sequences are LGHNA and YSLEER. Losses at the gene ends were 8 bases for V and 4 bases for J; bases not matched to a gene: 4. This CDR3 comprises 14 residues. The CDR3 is CASGSGRGYNEQFF. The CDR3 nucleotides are TGCGCCAGCGGTAGCGGGAGGGGATACAATGAGCAGTTCTTC.

In DNA, the CDR3 is TGCGCCAGCAGCCAATTCGCGGGGAGAGTCAACAATGAGCAGTTCTTC. It is translated as CASSQFAGRVNNEQFF. The chain joins TRBV4-1 to TRBJ2-1; tentatively, D is TRBD2 (6 bases). V lost 2 bases and J 5 bases, leaving 16 bases between the germline ends. CDR3 size: 16 residues. The germline V gene has CDR1 MGHRA and CDR2 YSYEKL.

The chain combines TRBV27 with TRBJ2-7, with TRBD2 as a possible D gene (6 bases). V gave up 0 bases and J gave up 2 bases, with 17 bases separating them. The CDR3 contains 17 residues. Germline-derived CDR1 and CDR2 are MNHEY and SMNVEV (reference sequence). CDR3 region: CASSLSFSGFSTYEQYF. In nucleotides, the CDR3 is TGTGCCAGCAGTTTATCGTTTAGCGGTTTTAGCACCTACGAGCAGTACTTC.

CDR3: CASRSGQTGYTF. CDR3 DNA sequence: TGTGCCAGCAGATCGGGACAGACTGGCTACACCTTC. V gene TRBV6-1 combines with J gene TRBJ1-2, with 7 bases fitting TRBD1. V shed 6 bases, J shed 7 bases, and the junction held 5 bases outside the gene matches. In germline, CDR1 is MNHNS, CDR2 SASEGT. The CDR3 covers 12 residues.

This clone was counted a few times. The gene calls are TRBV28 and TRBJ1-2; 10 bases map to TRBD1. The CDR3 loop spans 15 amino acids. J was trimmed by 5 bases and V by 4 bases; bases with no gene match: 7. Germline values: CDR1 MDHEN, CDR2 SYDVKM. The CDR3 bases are TGTGCCAGCAGTTCCGGGACAGGGGATTGGTATGGCTACACCTTC. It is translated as CASSSGTGDWYGYTF.